Sequencing of this TCR beta chain was carried out in a study of regulatory T cells in long-lasting Graves disease. Study in general: Positive TSH receptor antibodies alongside over 5 years of antithyroid drugs were what marked Graves' disease as persistent.

Time point specified: persistent/refractory GD, antithyroid drugs over 5 years with positive TRAb. Scientists built the TCR library using RNA that was extracted from PBMCs. V lost 4 bases and J 0 bases, leaving 9 bases between the germline ends. This CDR3 has 14 amino acids. In germline, CDR1 is MNHNS, CDR2 SASEGT. This clonotype was seen many times. Antigen unknown. Study-wide results and caveats: Persistent disease was characterized by preferential usage of TRBV28, TRBJ1-2 and TRBJ2-5.

In building TCR beta libraries, iRepertoire HTBI primers were used together with Arm-PCR of CDR3 regions. As originally analysed: The study identified 55 to 80 TRBV and approximately 14 TRBJ segments across samples. MiXCR, applied by TCRdb to the multiplex PCR reads, yields one record per CDR3 protein. TCRdb, rather than the study authors, made the V and J calls. This table holds a few hundred thousand distinct CDR3 sequences, 20% to 25% found once. This TCR was sampled from a female donor with Graves disease. The sequencing used peripheral blood mononuclear cells (PBMCs), collected when the disease was refractory, from a patient treated with antithyroid drugs. The V gene is TRBV6-1, the J gene TRBJ2-5, with D perhaps assigned TRBD1 or TRBD2 (5 bases each). The CDR3 sequence: CASSGLGHQETQYF. The CDR3 nucleotides read TGTGCCAGCAGTGGCCTGGGACACCAAGAGACCCAGTACTTC.